This TCR beta chain came from a study of blood T cells in healthy people across ages. General study points: Among long-lived donors, naive CD4+ cells were more numerous and diversity higher than in aged donors.

A sample-barcoded 5' primer and a J-beta primer mix were used in a second PCR of roughly 7 to 12 cycles. Each single sample gave us at least 3 million CDR3-containing paired-end reads. Using its own MiXCR run on the 5' RACE reads, TCRdb lists one record per CDR3 protein. The sample records roughly 1 million distinct CDR3 sequences, approximately 25% being singletons. Turning to this clonotype: Its antigen is not known.

The CDR3 has 14 residues. Separately, the same data were catalogued under a study of T cells of mothers and their children. From that paper: Several children, together with their three healthy Caucasian mothers, made up the donors. None of the identified T cell clones proved to be persistent microchimeric clones.

The sequence derives from a girl aged 2 to 9 in good health. Sample: blood. The chain has TRBV21-1 and TRBJ1-2; the tabulated D call, TRBD1, remains unverified against the DNA. TRBV21-1 is a documented pseudogene. Here the CDR3 reads CASSKEAGADGYTF. DNA of the CDR3: TGTGCCAGCAGCAAAGAGGCGGGGGCCGACGGCTACACCTTC.